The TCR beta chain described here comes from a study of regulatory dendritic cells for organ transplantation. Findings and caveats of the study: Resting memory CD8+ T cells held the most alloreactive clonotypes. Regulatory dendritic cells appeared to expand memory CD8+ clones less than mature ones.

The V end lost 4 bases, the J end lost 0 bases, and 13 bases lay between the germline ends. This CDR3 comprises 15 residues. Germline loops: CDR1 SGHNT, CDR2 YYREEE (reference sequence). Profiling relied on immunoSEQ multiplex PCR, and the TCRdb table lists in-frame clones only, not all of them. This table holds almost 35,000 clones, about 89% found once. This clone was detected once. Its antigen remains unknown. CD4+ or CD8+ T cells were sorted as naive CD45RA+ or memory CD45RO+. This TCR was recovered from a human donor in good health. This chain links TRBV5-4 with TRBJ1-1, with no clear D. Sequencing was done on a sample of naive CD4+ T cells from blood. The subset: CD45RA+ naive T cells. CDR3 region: CASSLSGSLNTEAFF. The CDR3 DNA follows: TGTGCCAGCAGCCTATCGGGCAGCCTGAACACTGAAGCTTTCTTT.